These 23 T cell receptor beta chains came from one sample sequenced in a study of control samples from healthy donors and cancer patients. Repertoires were generated with immunoSEQ multiplex PCR, while TCRdb's copy carries only in-frame clones and drops some. Of about 170,000 clones in the sample, 70% to 90% were seen once. The sample comprised blood. The source of these receptors is a young man in good health.

The CDR3 DNA is TGTGCCAGCAGCTTCAATCCGGGACAGGGAGTTAACTATGGCTACACCTTC. Its protein is CASSFNPGQGVNYGYTF. The chain carries TRBV7-8 and TRBJ1-2; the match to TRBD1 covers 9 bases. The CDR3 contains 17 residues. The V segment lost 3 bases and the J segment 1 base; nucleotides outside the gene matches: 9. CDR1 is SGHVS and CDR2 is FQNEAQ in the germline V gene. Using reference TRBV7-8 and TRBJ1-2 for the parts outside the CDR3, the full variable domain is GAGVSQSPRYKVAKRGQDVALRCDPISGHVSLFWYQQALGQGPEFLTYFQNEAQLDKSGLPSDRFFAERPEGSVSTLKIQRTQQEDSAVYLCASSFNPGQGVNYGYTFGSGTRLTVV.

The chain uses TRBV4-1 and TRBJ2-7; 12 bases are a match to TRBD1. The CDR3 runs to 16 residues. The junction had 7 bases not matched to a gene; V was cut back by 3 bases and J by 4 bases. Germline CDR1 and CDR2: MGHRA and YSYEKL. This chain's CDR3 is CASSQAPGQGAYEQYF. In nucleotides, the CDR3 is TGCGCCAGCAGCCAGGCTCCGGGACAGGGGGCTTACGAGCAGTACTTC.

In DNA, the CDR3 is TGTGCCAGCAGCTTAGGACAGCGAAATCAGCCCCAGCATTTT. Translating it yields CASSLGQRNQPQHF. The chain employs TRBV11-2 and TRBJ1-5; D is possibly TRBD1 (5 bases). V lost 1 base and J 4 bases, leaving 8 bases between the germline ends. Per the germline V gene, CDR1 is SGHAT and CDR2 is FQNNGV. This CDR3 contains 14 residues.

This sequence joins TRBV5-4 and TRBJ2-3, with D unclear. The V end lost 0 bases, the J end lost 1 base, and 9 bases lay between the germline ends. The CDR3 runs to 15 residues. Per the germline V gene, CDR1 is SGHNT and CDR2 is YYREEE (reference sequence). The CDR3 is CASSLDLYGTDTQYF. The CDR3 DNA reads TGTGCCAGCAGCTTGGACCTTTATGGCACAGATACGCAGTATTTT.

Note on this clone: One end of the junction varies from germline; a read error may be responsible. The rearrangement links TRBV29-1 to TRBJ1-2; D unresolved. The CDR3 consists of 17 residues. The germline gives CDR1 SQVTM, CDR2 ANQGSEA. The CDR3 reads CSVEDLQGLARNFGYTF. The CDR3 DNA sequence: TGCAGCGTTGAAGATCTCCAAGGGTTAGCGAGGAACTTTGGCTACACCTTC.

This rearrangement joins TRBV6-2 or TRBV6-3 to TRBJ2-5, with 12 positions matching TRBD2. The trim removed 0 bases at V and 9 bases at J, leaving 2 bases unmatched. This CDR3 contains 14 residues. The germline V gene encodes CDR1 MNHEY and CDR2 SVGEGT. The CDR3 sequence: CASSYSSSGRAQYF. DNA for the CDR3: TGTGCCAGCAGTTACTCGTCTAGCGGGAGGGCCCAGTACTTC.

J is TRBJ1-2 and V is TRBV24-1; D remains ambiguous. This CDR3 has 14 residues. Trimming stripped 1 base from V and 2 bases from J, with 7 bases between. Germline V gene sequence: CDR1 KGHDR, CDR2 SFDVKD. The CDR3 DNA is TGTGCCACCAGTGATTTAGCCAGAAACTATGGCTACACCTTC. This sequence encodes CATSDLARNYGYTF.

V and J are TRBV5-5 and TRBJ2-2; tentative D call: TRBD2 (6 bases). From germline, CDR1 is SGHKS and CDR2 YYEKEE (reference sequence). The CDR3 totals 15 residues. Trimming cost V 5 bases and J 0 bases, with 11 bases left between them. The CDR3 DNA is TGTGCCAGCAGTTATAGCGGATCGAACACCGGGGAGCTGTTTTTT. This gives the protein CASSYSGSNTGELFF.

This clone appeared a single time. The V gene is TRBV19, the J gene TRBJ1-5; D remains unclear. The CDR3 runs to 15 residues. Trimming shortened V by 3 bases and J by 0 bases, and 9 bases separated the two germline ends. CDR1 is LNHDA and CDR2 is SQIVND in the germline V gene (reference sequence). The CDR3: CASSMSLYSNQPQHF. CDR3 nucleotide sequence: TGTGCCAGTAGTATGTCCCTTTATAGCAATCAGCCCCAGCATTTT.

The V call is TRBV4-2, the J call TRBJ1-4; TRBD1 matches at 9 bases. The CDR3 spans 16 residues. V shed 4 bases, J shed 4 bases, and the junction held 7 bases outside the gene matches. Germline CDR1 is LGHNA and CDR2 is YNFKEQ. CDR3 DNA: TGTGCCAGCAGCCTGGGATCGGGACAGGGTAATGAAAAACTGTTTTTT. Encoded protein: CASSLGSGQGNEKLFF.

The J gene is TRBJ1-6, the V gene TRBV2, with no clear D. CDR3 length equals 16 residues. V lost 6 bases to trimming and J lost 0 bases, with 12 bases between them. Germline-derived CDR1 and CDR2 are SNHLY and FYNNEI. CDR3 nucleotide sequence: TGTGCCAGCAGGGCCCGGACGAGCTCCTATAATTCACCCCTCCACTTT. Translating it yields CASRARTSSYNSPLHF.

The chain uses TRBV5-1 and TRBJ2-3, with D uncertain. The CDR3 has 12 amino acids. Germline V lookup: CDR1 SGHRS, CDR2 YFSETQ. Trimming removed 4 bases at V and 4 bases at J, with 7 bases between. The CDR3 reads CASSAPADTQYF. Here the CDR3 DNA reads TGCGCCAGCAGCGCTCCCGCAGATACGCAGTATTTT.

The chain joins TRBV4-3 to TRBJ1-1; D gene ambiguous. The CDR3 has 16 residues. Trimming took off 1 base at V and 2 bases at J, with 14 bases between the two ends. CDR1 and CDR2 (germline): LGHNA, YSLEER. CDR3 sequence (DNA): TGCGCCAGCAGCCAAGCTTATCCAGGTCCTAACACTGAAGCTTTCTTT. It specifies CASSQAYPGPNTEAFF.

The gene calls are TRBV2 and TRBJ2-1, with D maybe TRBD1 (6 bases). V lost 7 bases and J lost 6, with 13 bases in between. The CDR3 length is 13 residues. Germline lookup yields CDR1 SNHLY and CDR2 FYNNEI. CDR3 amino acids: CASTRGPPNEQFF. CDR3 nucleotide sequence: TGTGCCAGCACCAGGGGCCCTCCCAATGAGCAGTTCTTC.

This clone appeared once. The chain links TRBV7-9 to TRBJ1-6; D remains unclear. The V end lost 1 base, the J end lost 9 bases, and 16 bases lay between the germline ends. CDR1 SEHNR and CDR2 FQNEAQ come from the germline V gene (reference sequence). This CDR3 comprises 16 residues. The CDR3 DNA reads as TGTGCCAGCAGCTTAGGAGTTGGGGAGGGATCTTCACCCCTCCACTTT. Amino acid sequence: CASSLGVGEGSSPLHF.

This chain joins TRBV5-6 and TRBJ2-3, with D perhaps TRBD1 or TRBD2 (5 bases each). The germline V and J ends were trimmed by 2 bases and 2 bases, with 6 bases remaining between them. The CDR3 runs to 13 residues. Germline V gene data show CDR1 as SGHDT and CDR2 as YYEEEE. The CDR3 spells CASSFGTTDTQYF. The CDR3 nucleotides are TGTGCCAGCAGCTTTGGGACCACAGATACGCAGTATTTT.

The chain carries TRBV19 and TRBJ1-5; D remains unclear. Germline CDR1 LNHDA, CDR2 SQIVND (reference sequence). This CDR3 comprises 14 residues. Deletions cut 1 base from V and 7 bases from J, with 11 bases between. CDR3 nucleotide sequence: TGTGCCAGTAGTATAGGCCCCCTTCGGCAGCCCCAGCATTTT. As protein: CASSIGPLRQPQHF.

The V and J genes are TRBV14 and TRBJ2-5, with 9 bases fitting TRBD1. The V segment lost 5 bases and the J segment 4 bases; nucleotides outside the gene matches: 8. Germline CDR1 is SGHDN and CDR2 is FVKESK. The CDR3 is 15 residues long. CDR3 in DNA: TGTGCCAGCAGCGCCGGGACAGGGAGTGGAGAGACCCAGTACTTC. Its protein is CASSAGTGSGETQYF.

This chain connects TRBV2 to TRBJ2-7, with D maybe TRBD2 (6 bases). Trimming left V 4 bases short and J 6 bases short, with 13 bases between. Germline V gene sequence: CDR1 SNHLY, CDR2 FYNNEI. This CDR3 is built from 13 residues. The CDR3 is CASSVREGSEQYF. For the CDR3, the DNA is TGTGCCAGCAGTGTGCGGGAAGGTAGCGAGCAGTACTTC.

The chain uses TRBV11-2 and TRBJ1-2; no clear D. The CDR3 is 13 residues long. CDR1 is SGHAT, CDR2 FQNNGV, per germline. V lost 2 bases and J 3 bases, leaving 7 bases between the germline ends. The CDR3 DNA reads TGTGCCAGCAGCTTATATGAGGACTATGGCTACACCTTC. Translating gives CASSLYEDYGYTF.

This clone occurred a few times. V and J are TRBV18 and TRBJ1-5, with D perhaps matching TRBD1 (5 bases). V was shortened by 6 bases and J by 4 bases, with 13 bases between the two germline ends. CDR1 and CDR2 from the germline V gene are KGHSH and LQKENI. There are 14 residues in the CDR3. Written as DNA, the CDR3 is TGTGCCAGCTCCCCCGACAGCTTTAATCAGCCCCAGCATTTT. This codes for CASSPDSFNQPQHF. The full variable domain, in which reference TRBV18 and TRBJ1-5 provide the parts outside the CDR3, is NAGVMQNPRHLVRRRGQEARLRCSPMKGHSHVYWYRQLPEEGLKFMVYLQKENIIDESGMPKERFSAEFPKEGPSILRIQQVVRGDSAAYFCASSPDSFNQPQHFGDGTRLSIL.

The V call is TRBV2, the J call TRBJ1-6; TRBD1 is a possible D gene (6 bases). Trimming shortened V by 4 bases and J by 9 bases, and 7 bases separated the two germline ends. The germline CDR1 and CDR2 sequences are SNHLY and FYNNEI. The CDR3 is made up of 12 amino acids. The DNA of the CDR3 is TGTGCCAGCAGTGGAGGGGGTTCACCCCTCCACTTT. It specifies CASSGGGSPLHF.

This clone was recorded only once. V and J are TRBV6-5 and TRBJ2-7; TRBD2 matches at 10 bases. Trimming cost V 9 bases and J 1 base; bases outside gene matches: 9. Germline V lookup: CDR1 MNHEY, CDR2 SVGAGI. This CDR3 has 15 amino acids. CDR3 sequence: CASTILSGGSYEQYF. DNA for the CDR3: TGTGCCAGTACAATACTTAGCGGGGGGTCCTACGAGCAGTACTTC.